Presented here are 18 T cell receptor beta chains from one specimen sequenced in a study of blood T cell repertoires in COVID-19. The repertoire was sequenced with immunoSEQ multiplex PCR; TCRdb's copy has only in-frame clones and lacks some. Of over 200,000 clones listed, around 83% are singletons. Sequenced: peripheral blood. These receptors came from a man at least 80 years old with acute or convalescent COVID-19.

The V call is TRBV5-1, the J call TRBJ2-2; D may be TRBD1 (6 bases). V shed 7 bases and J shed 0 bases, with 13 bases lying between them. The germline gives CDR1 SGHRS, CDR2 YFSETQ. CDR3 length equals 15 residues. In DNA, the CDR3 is TGCGCCAGCCGACGGACAGCTTCGAACACCGGGGAGCTGTTTTTT. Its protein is CASRRTASNTGELFF.

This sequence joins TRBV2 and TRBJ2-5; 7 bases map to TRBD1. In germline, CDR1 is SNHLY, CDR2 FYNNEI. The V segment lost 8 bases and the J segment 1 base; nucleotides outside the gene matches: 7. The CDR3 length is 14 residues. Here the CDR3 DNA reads TGTGCCAGCGGACCGGGACAGCGCCAAGAGACCCAGTACTTC. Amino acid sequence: CASGPGQRQETQYF.

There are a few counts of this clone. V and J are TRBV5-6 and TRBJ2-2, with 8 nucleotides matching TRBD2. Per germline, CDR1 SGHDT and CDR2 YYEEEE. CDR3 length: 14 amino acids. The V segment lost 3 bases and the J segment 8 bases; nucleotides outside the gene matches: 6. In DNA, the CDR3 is TGTGCCAGCAGCTCGGCGGGAGGCCGGGGGGAGCTGTTTTTT. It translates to CASSSAGGRGELFF.

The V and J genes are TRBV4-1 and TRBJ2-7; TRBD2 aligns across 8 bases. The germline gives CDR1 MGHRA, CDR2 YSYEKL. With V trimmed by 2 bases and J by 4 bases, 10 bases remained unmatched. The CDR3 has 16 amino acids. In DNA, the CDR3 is TGCGCCAGCAGCCAATTTGAAACTAGCGGCTCGTACGAGCAGTACTTC. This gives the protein CASSQFETSGSYEQYF.

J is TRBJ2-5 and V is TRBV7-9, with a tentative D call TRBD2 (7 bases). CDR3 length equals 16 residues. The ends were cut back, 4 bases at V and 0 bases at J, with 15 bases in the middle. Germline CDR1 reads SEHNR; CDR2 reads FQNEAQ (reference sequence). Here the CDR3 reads CASSSPRGLNQETQYF. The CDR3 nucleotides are TGTGCCAGCAGCTCCCCCAGGGGACTAAACCAAGAGACCCAGTACTTC.

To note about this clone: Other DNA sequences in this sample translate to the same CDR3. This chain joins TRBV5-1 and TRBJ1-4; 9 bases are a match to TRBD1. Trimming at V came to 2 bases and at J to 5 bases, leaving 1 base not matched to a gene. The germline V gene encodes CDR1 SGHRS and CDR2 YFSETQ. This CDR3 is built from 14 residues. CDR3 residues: CASSLGQGNEKLFF. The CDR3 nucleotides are TGCGCCAGCAGCTTAGGACAGGGGAATGAAAAACTGTTTTTT.

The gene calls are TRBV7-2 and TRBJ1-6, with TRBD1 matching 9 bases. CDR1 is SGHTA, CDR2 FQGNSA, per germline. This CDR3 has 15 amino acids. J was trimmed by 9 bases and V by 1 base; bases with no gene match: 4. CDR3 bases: TGTGCCAGCAGCTTAGGGGACAGGGTCGGTTCACCCCTCCACTTT. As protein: CASSLGDRVGSPLHF.

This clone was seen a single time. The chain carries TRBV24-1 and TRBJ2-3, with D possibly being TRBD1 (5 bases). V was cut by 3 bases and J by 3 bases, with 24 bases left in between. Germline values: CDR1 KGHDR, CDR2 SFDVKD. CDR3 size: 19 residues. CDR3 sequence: CATSDPTALSGKETDTQYF. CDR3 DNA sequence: TGTGCCACCAGTGATCCCACCGCGTTATCAGGGAAAGAAACAGATACGCAGTATTTT.

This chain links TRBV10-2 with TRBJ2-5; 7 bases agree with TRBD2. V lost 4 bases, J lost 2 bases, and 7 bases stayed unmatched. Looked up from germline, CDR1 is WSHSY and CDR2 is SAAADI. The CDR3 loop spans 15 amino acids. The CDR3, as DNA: TGCGCCAGCAGTGTCGCGGCTAGCGGACAAGAGACCCAGTACTTC. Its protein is CASSVAASGQETQYF.

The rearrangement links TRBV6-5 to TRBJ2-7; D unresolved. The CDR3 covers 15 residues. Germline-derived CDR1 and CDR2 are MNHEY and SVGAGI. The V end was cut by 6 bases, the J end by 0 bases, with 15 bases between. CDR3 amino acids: CASSPREATSYEQYF. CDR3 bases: TGTGCCAGCAGCCCCCGAGAGGCGACCTCCTACGAGCAGTACTTC.

The CDR3 coding sequence is TGTGCCAGCAGCCGCGTAGCGGGATCGAGCACCGGGGAGCTGTTTTTT. Its translation is CASSRVAGSSTGELFF. The chain has TRBV7-9 and TRBJ2-2, with 8 nucleotides matching TRBD2. The J segment lost 4 bases and the V segment lost 5 bases, leaving 9 bases of the junction unmatched. Per germline, CDR1 SEHNR and CDR2 FQNEAQ (reference sequence). CDR3 length: 16 amino acids.

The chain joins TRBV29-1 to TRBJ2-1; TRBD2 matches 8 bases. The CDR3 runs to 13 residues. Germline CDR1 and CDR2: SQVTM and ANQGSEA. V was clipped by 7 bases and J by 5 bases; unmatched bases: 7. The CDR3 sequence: CSARLATHNEQFF. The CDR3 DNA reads TGCAGCGCCCGACTAGCGACTCACAATGAGCAGTTCTTC.

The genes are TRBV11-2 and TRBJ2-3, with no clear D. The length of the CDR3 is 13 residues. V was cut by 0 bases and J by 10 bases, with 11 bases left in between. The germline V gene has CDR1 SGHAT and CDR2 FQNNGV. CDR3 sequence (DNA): TGTGCCAGCAGCTTAGAAAGACTTTCTGCGCAGTATTTT. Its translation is CASSLERLSAQYF.

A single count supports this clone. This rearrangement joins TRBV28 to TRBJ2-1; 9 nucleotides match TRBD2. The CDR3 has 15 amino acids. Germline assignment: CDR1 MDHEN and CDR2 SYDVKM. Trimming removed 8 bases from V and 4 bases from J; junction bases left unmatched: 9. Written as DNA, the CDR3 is TGTGCCAGCTCTTCCAGCGGGAGGCTGTACAATGAGCAGTTCTTC. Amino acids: CASSSSGRLYNEQFF.

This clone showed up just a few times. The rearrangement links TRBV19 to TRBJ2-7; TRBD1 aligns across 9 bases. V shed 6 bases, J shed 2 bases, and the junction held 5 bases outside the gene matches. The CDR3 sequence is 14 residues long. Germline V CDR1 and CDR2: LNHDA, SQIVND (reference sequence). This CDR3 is CASSPGTGTYEQYF. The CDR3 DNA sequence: TGTGCCAGTAGCCCCGGGACAGGGACCTACGAGCAGTACTTC.

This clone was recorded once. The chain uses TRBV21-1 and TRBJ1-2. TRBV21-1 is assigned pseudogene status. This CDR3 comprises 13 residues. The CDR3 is CASSKGGVYGYTF. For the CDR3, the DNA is TGTGCCAGCAGCAAAGGCGGGGTTTATGGCTACACCTTC.

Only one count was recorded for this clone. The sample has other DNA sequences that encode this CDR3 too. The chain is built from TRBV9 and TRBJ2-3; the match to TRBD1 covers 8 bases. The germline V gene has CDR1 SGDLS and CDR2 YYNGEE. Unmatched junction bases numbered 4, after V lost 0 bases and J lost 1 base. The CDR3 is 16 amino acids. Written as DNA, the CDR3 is TGTGCCAGCAGCGTAGCGGGGACAGGAGGCACAGATACGCAGTATTTT. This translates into CASSVAGTGGTDTQYF. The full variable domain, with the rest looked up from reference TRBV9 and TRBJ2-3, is DSGVTQTPKHLITATGQRVTLRCSPRSGDLSVYWYQQSLDQGLQFLIQYYNGEERAKGNILERFSAQQFPDLHSELNLSSLELGDSALYFCASSVAGTGGTDTQYFGPGTRLTVL.

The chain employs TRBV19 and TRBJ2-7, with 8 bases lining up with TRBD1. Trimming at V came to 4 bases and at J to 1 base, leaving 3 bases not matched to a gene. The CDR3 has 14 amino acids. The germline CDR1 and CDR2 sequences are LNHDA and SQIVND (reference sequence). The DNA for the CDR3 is TGTGCCAGTAGTACCCGACAGGGGTCCTACGAGCAGTACTTC. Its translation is CASSTRQGSYEQYF.